The 30 T cell receptor beta chains given below trace back to one sample, sequenced in a study of human T cells and chemical hapten exposure. Time point described: healthy volunteer bleed at 6 weeks. The authors' total RNA extraction used unfractionated whole blood. TCRdb fed the RACE reads into MiXCR, producing one record per CDR3 protein. The sample consists of around 65,000 distinct CDR3 sequences, around 6.5% of them appearing once. Material: whole blood. The receptors were sampled from a female donor in good health. Some clones in this sample may be carry-over from other donors' samples.

The rearrangement links TRBV11-2 to TRBJ2-7, with no clear D. Per the germline V gene, CDR1 is SGHAT and CDR2 is FQNNGV. CDR3 length: 13 residues. Trimming removed 3 bases from V and 2 bases from J, with 8 bases in between. The CDR3 DNA reads as TGTGCCAGCAGCTTCGACGGAACCTACGAGCAGTACTTC. This sequence encodes CASSFDGTYEQYF.

In this sample, this clonotype turned up many times. This chain connects TRBV4-1 to TRBJ2-3; the match to TRBD2 covers 12 bases. Germline V gives CDR1 MGHRA, CDR2 YSYEKL. V lost 0 bases, J lost 6 bases, and 4 bases stayed unmatched. There are 16 residues in the CDR3. CDR3 nucleotides: TGCGCCAGCAGCCAAGAATCACTAGCGGGAGGTGATACGCAGTATTTT. This translates into CASSQESLAGGDTQYF.

The rearrangement joins TRBV6-2 or TRBV6-3 to TRBJ1-1; maybe TRBD1 (5 bases). The length of the CDR3 is 12 residues. Germline CDR1 MNHEY, CDR2 SVGEGT. V lost 11 bases to trimming and J lost 7 bases, with 17 bases between them. The CDR3, as DNA: TGTGCCCTCATCGCGGGGGTCGATGAAGCTTTCTTT. Amino acids: CALIAGVDEAFF.

This clonotype was counted ten times or more. The chain combines TRBV5-1 with TRBJ2-5; 7 nucleotides align to TRBD1. Trimming cost V 4 bases and J 2 bases; bases outside gene matches: 8. The CDR3 is made up of 15 amino acids. Germline V lookup: CDR1 SGHRS, CDR2 YFSETQ. The CDR3 spells CASSQNPGQQETQYF. DNA for the CDR3: TGCGCCAGCAGCCAGAACCCGGGACAGCAAGAGACCCAGTACTTC.

CDR3 in amino acids: CASSFMTSGRYDEQFF. CDR3 bases: TGTGCCAGCAGTTTTATGACTAGCGGGAGATACGATGAGCAGTTCTTC. V gene TRBV12-3 or TRBV12-4 combines with J gene TRBJ2-1, with 12 bases lining up with TRBD2. The CDR3 covers 16 residues. V lost 3 bases to trimming and J lost 8 bases; unmatched junction nucleotides: 8.

This clonotype was observed at least ten times. This sequence joins TRBV11-2 and TRBJ1-6; possibly TRBD1 for D (6 bases). Trimming took 5 bases from V and 7 from J, leaving 15 bases between them. This CDR3 is 15 amino acids long. Germline-derived CDR1 and CDR2 are SGHAT and FQNNGV. The CDR3 DNA sequence: TGTGCCAGCAGCATTGACAGGTTTTCGAATTCACCCCTCCACTTT. This gives the protein CASSIDRFSNSPLHF.

The V gene is TRBV30, the J gene TRBJ2-7; D unresolved. V was pared by 5 bases and J by 3 bases, with 17 bases between. CDR1 and CDR2 (germline): GTSNPN, SVGIG (reference sequence). The CDR3 covers 14 residues. This CDR3 reads CAWGPGVWSYEQYF. CDR3 DNA: TGTGCCTGGGGCCCTGGGGTGTGGAGCTACGAGCAGTACTTC.

This clonotype was recorded at least ten times. The V and J genes are TRBV20-1 and TRBJ1-5; 7 bases align to TRBD1. The junction had 10 bases not matched to a gene; V was cut back by 5 bases and J by 6 bases. The length of the CDR3 is 14 residues. Looked up from germline, CDR1 is DFQATT and CDR2 is SNEGSKA (reference sequence). For the CDR3, the DNA is TGCAGTGCTGCCCGCGACAGGGTAGCTCAGCCCCAGCATTTT. It yields the protein CSAARDRVAQPQHF.

V is TRBV5-1 and J is TRBJ2-5; D is unresolved. The germline CDR1 and CDR2 sequences are SGHRS and YFSETQ. V lost 0 bases to trimming and J lost 8 bases, with 14 bases between them. This CDR3 contains 14 residues. CDR3 residues: CASSLVVTPSTQYF. CDR3 nucleotides: TGCGCCAGCAGCTTGGTGGTGACCCCATCTACCCAGTACTTC.

The chain employs TRBV3-1 and TRBJ2-1; 9 bases map to TRBD2. There are 21 residues in the CDR3. V trimming: 0 bases; J trimming: 0 bases; junction bases outside the gene matches: 15. In germline, CDR1 is LGHDT, CDR2 YNNKEL (reference sequence). The CDR3 protein is CASSQDLIGGRVKSSYNEQFF. In DNA, the CDR3 is TGTGCCAGCAGCCAAGATCTTATAGGCGGGAGGGTTAAGAGCTCCTACAATGAGCAGTTCTTC.

This clonotype occurred many times. V and J are TRBV14 and TRBJ1-6, with 9 nucleotides matching TRBD1. The J segment lost 13 bases and the V segment lost 4 bases, leaving 5 bases of the junction unmatched. CDR1 is SGHDN and CDR2 is FVKESK in the germline V gene. The CDR3 is made up of 13 amino acids. CDR3 DNA sequence: TGTGCCAGCAGCCGGGGACAGGGTTCGCCCCTCCACTTT. Protein product: CASSRGQGSPLHF.

The sample holds many counts of this clonotype. The chain has TRBV3-1 and TRBJ2-7; D gene ambiguous. V lost 1 base and J 7 bases, leaving 11 bases between the germline ends. CDR1 LGHDT and CDR2 YNNKEL come from the germline V gene (reference sequence). This CDR3 is built from 13 residues. CDR3 coding DNA: TGTGCCAGCAGCCAAGCGCCGGGCTGGGAGCAGTACTTC. It translates to CASSQAPGWEQYF.

This chain uses TRBV19 with TRBJ2-3; D is uncertain. The germline CDR1 and CDR2 sequences are LNHDA and SQIVND (reference sequence). V was clipped by 6 bases and J by 0 bases, with 13 bases between them. This CDR3 comprises 15 residues. This CDR3 is CASRTRFASTDTQYF. CDR3 in DNA: TGTGCCAGTAGGACTCGGTTCGCTAGCACAGATACGCAGTATTTT.

This clonotype occurred many times. The gene calls are TRBV2 and TRBJ1-2, with D unclear. From germline, CDR1 is SNHLY and CDR2 FYNNEI. The CDR3 is 13 residues long. Trimming pared 2 bases from V and 4 bases from J, leaving 8 bases between. The CDR3 DNA reads as TGTGCCAGCAGTGAATTGACGGCCTATGGCTACACCTTC. Encoded protein: CASSELTAYGYTF.

This clonotype was seen ten or more times. The genes are TRBV5-1 and TRBJ1-4; D is unclear. The germline V gene encodes CDR1 SGHRS and CDR2 YFSETQ. The CDR3 has 15 amino acids. V was clipped by 4 bases and J by 0 bases, with 10 bases between them. The CDR3 sequence: CASSVGGATNEKLFF. CDR3 DNA sequence: TGCGCCAGCAGCGTTGGTGGGGCAACTAATGAAAAACTGTTTTTT.

In this sample, this clonotype turned up many times. The chain couples TRBV7-2 to TRBJ1-4; 7 bases map to TRBD1. The CDR3 sequence is 16 residues long. Germline values: CDR1 SGHTA, CDR2 FQGNSA. The junction had 5 bases not matched to a gene; V was cut back by 4 bases and J by 0 bases. The CDR3 DNA follows: TGTGCCAGCAGCTACAGGGGTTTTACAACTAATGAAAAACTGTTTTTT. Translated: CASSYRGFTTNEKLFF.

This clonotype was found many times. The gene calls are TRBV29-1 and TRBJ2-4, with D tentatively TRBD1 (5 bases). CDR1 SQVTM and CDR2 ANQGSEA come from the germline V gene. This CDR3 region has 16 residues. The V gene lost 5 bases and the J gene lost 1 base, with 18 bases spanning the gap. Here the CDR3 DNA reads TGCAGCGTTATTCCGGGCCATAAGGGGGCCAAAAACATTCAGTACTTC. Its protein product is CSVIPGHKGAKNIQYF.

This clonotype turned up a few times. The chain employs TRBV7-9 and TRBJ2-2; tentative D call: TRBD1 (5 bases). This CDR3 comprises 15 residues. Germline V lookup: CDR1 SEHNR, CDR2 FQNEAQ (reference sequence). Between the trimmed V and J ends, which lost 5 bases and 0 bases, there was a span of 10 bases. The DNA of the CDR3 is TGTGCCAGCAGCCATTGGACACCGAACACCGGGGAGCTGTTTTTT. It encodes CASSHWTPNTGELFF. Using reference TRBV7-9 and TRBJ2-2 for the parts outside the CDR3, the full variable domain is DTGVSQNPRHKITKRGQNVTFRCDPISEHNRLYWYRQTLGQGPEFLTYFQNEAQLEKSRLLSDRFSAERPKGSFSTLEIQRTEQGDSAMYLCASSHWTPNTGELFFGEGSRLTVL.

This clonotype was detected many times. The chain couples TRBV3-1 to TRBJ2-1; 8 nucleotides agree with TRBD1. The CDR3 spans 13 residues. CDR1 is LGHDT, CDR2 YNNKEL, per germline (reference sequence). Trimming cost V 6 bases and J 3 bases; bases outside gene matches: 1. Here the CDR3 reads CASRDRDYNEQFF. The DNA of the CDR3 is TGTGCCAGCAGGGACAGGGACTACAATGAGCAGTTCTTC.

This clonotype has only a few counts. This chain uses TRBV9 with TRBJ2-3; 12 bases are shared with TRBD2. Germline values: CDR1 SGDLS, CDR2 YYNGEE. J gave up 4 bases and V 3 bases, and 3 bases lay outside the gene matches. CDR3 size: 15 residues. The CDR3 DNA reads as TGTGCCAGCAGCGCGACTAGCGGGAGAGCAGATACGCAGTATTTT. Its translation is CASSATSGRADTQYF.

Many counts were recorded for this clonotype. The J gene is TRBJ2-2, the V gene TRBV30; D perhaps matches TRBD2 (6 bases). V shed 5 bases and J shed 0 bases, with 7 bases lying between them. CDR1 is GTSNPN and CDR2 is SVGIG in the germline V gene (reference sequence). The CDR3 is 13 amino acids. The CDR3 spells CAWGGSNTGELFF. The CDR3 coding sequence is TGTGCCTGGGGGGGGTCGAACACCGGGGAGCTGTTTTTT. Looking up the rest from reference TRBV30 and TRBJ2-2 gives the full variable domain: SQTIHQWPATLVQPVGSPLSLECTVEGTSNPNLYWYRQAAGRGLQLLFYSVGIGQISSEVPQNLSASRPQDRQFILSSKKLLLSDSGFYLCAWGGSNTGELFFGEGSRLTVL.

In its sample, this clonotype was seen many times. The genes are TRBV6-1 and TRBJ2-5; D gene ambiguous. V lost 3 bases to trimming and J lost 2 bases, with 13 bases between them. The CDR3 is 15 residues long. Per germline, CDR1 MNHNS and CDR2 SASEGT. CDR3 loop: CASSEGNFLQETQYF. CDR3 sequence (DNA): TGTGCCAGCAGTGAGGGGAACTTTCTACAAGAGACCCAGTACTTC.

The table lists this clonotype with many counts. The rearrangement joins TRBV7-2 to TRBJ1-5; D is unresolved. V lost 5 bases and J 5 bases, leaving 16 bases between the germline ends. This CDR3 has 15 residues. CDR1 is SGHTA and CDR2 is FQGNSA in the germline V gene. The CDR3: CASSPVLGSDQPQHF. The CDR3 coding sequence is TGTGCCAGCAGCCCAGTCCTGGGGAGCGATCAGCCCCAGCATTTT.

This clonotype has a count of ten or more. The V gene is TRBV11-2, the J gene TRBJ2-1; the match to TRBD1 covers 8 bases. This CDR3 comprises 14 residues. The germline CDR1 and CDR2 sequences are SGHAT and FQNNGV. J gave up 14 bases and V 2 bases, and 11 bases lay outside the gene matches. For the CDR3, the DNA is TGTGCCAGCAGCTTACCCCTCGACCAGGGGGCTAAGTTCTTC. Translating it yields CASSLPLDQGAKFF.

This clonotype has only a few counts. Sequence at one end of the junction differs from germline and may be a read error. The CDR3 loop is CSARESSGLGTDTQYF. Written as DNA, the CDR3 is TGCAGTGCCAGAGAGTCCTCGGGACTCGGCACAGATACGCAGTATTTT. The rearrangement joins TRBV20-1 to TRBJ2-3; D is perhaps TRBD2 (6 bases). The CDR3 has 16 residues. Germline loops: CDR1 DFQATT, CDR2 SNEGSKA (reference sequence).

The table lists this clonotype with many counts. The chain carries TRBV2 and TRBJ2-3; tentatively, D is TRBD2 (5 bases). Germline assignment: CDR1 SNHLY and CDR2 FYNNEI. The CDR3 runs to 14 residues. Trimming stripped 4 bases from V and 0 bases from J, with 8 bases between. The CDR3: CASSGAASTDTQYF. CDR3 sequence (DNA): TGTGCCAGCAGTGGAGCGGCTAGCACAGATACGCAGTATTTT.

This clonotype came up many times. CDR3: CASSRYGTGGQPQHF. For the CDR3, the DNA is TGTGCCAGCAGCCGATACGGGACAGGGGGCCAGCCCCAGCATTTT. This chain links TRBV7-2 with TRBJ1-5; 12 bases agree with TRBD1. The CDR3 is 15 amino acids. V dropped 5 bases and J dropped 7; count of bases not matched to a gene: 6. The germline CDR1 and CDR2 sequences are SGHTA and FQGNSA.

This clonotype was seen more than once but under ten times. The gene calls are TRBV7-8 and TRBJ1-1, with no clear D. CDR1 is SGHVS, CDR2 FQNEAQ, per germline. This CDR3 comprises 13 residues. V gave up 2 bases and J gave up 4 bases, with 8 bases separating them. This chain's CDR3 is CASSLKSSTEAFF. CDR3 sequence (DNA): TGTGCCAGCAGCTTAAAGTCAAGCACTGAAGCTTTCTTT.

The chain is built from TRBV6-6 and TRBJ1-1; D might be TRBD1 (5 bases). The CDR3 has 14 amino acids. Germline CDR1 is MNHNY and CDR2 is SVGAGI (reference sequence). V gave up 7 bases and J gave up 4 bases, with 16 bases separating them. The CDR3 sequence is CASTLPGGGTEAFF. The CDR3 nucleotides read TGTGCCAGCACCCTGCCCGGGGGGGGCACTGAAGCTTTCTTT.

In this sample, this clonotype turned up many times. The chain links TRBV7-2 to TRBJ2-4, with 9 bases lining up with TRBD2. CDR3 length: 17 residues. V gave up 4 bases and J gave up 5 bases; unmatched junction bases: 12. Germline CDR1 SGHTA, CDR2 FQGNSA. CDR3 residues: CASSWGSGTSSQNIQYF. CDR3 coding DNA: TGTGCCAGCAGCTGGGGATCTGGGACTAGCAGCCAAAACATTCAGTACTTC.